The clone carrying this T cell receptor beta chain was found a few times. Its antigen is unidentified. The CDR3 contains 13 residues. Per germline, CDR1 SGHTA and CDR2 FQGTGA. The germline V and J ends were trimmed by 4 bases and 14 bases, with 20 bases remaining between them. The data belong to a study of T cell repertoires in cytomegalovirus infection. Study-wide results and caveats: In two of eight donors, the top clonotype was HLA-C-restricted CMV-specific. CMV carriers with the relevant HLA were identified by cumulative public TCR beta family frequency.

From the reads, TCRdb called clonotypes with MiXCR, one entry per CDR3 protein. The table lists around 180,000 distinct CDR3 sequences, roughly 28% of them singletons. Specimen: PBMCs. This clonotype was sampled from a human donor in good health (CMV status not recorded). Some clones in this sample may be carry-over from other donors' samples. The rearrangement links TRBV7-3 to TRBJ1-2, with D maybe TRBD1 (5 bases). The CDR3 sequence: CASSSGAPARLTF. The CDR3 nucleotides are TGTGCCAGCAGCTCCGGGGCCCCAGCCCGCTTAACCTTC.